The TCR beta chain under discussion was sequenced for a study of graft-versus-host responses after intestinal transplantation. On the study more broadly: Multivisceral, liver-intestinal, or isolated intestinal grafts went to recipients. General study points: Early post-transplant falls in HvG clones accompanied the peak levels of circulating GvH clones. In recipient marrow, GvH clones were found, and some appeared first in ileum or blood. Clonal ratios of graft-versus-host to host-versus-graft in allografts were high for patients exhibiting graft-donor T cell macrochimerism.

Clones were sequenced by immunoSEQ multiplex PCR, and TCRdb holds only the in-frame ones, with some missing. The sample comprises more than 70,000 clones, around 93% of which are singletons, and about 0.4% rests with the top ten. With regard to this clone: Its target is unknown.

With 6 bases clipped from V and 4 bases from J, the junction kept 8 bases outside the gene matches. In germline, CDR1 is MDHEN, CDR2 SYDVKM. The CDR3 totals 15 residues. Specimen: unstimulated CD8+ T cells sorted from spleen or lymph node cells, collected before transplant. The sequence was obtained from a human donor who was the organ donor for an intestinal transplant. The V gene is TRBV28, the J gene TRBJ1-3, with 8 bases aligning to TRBD1. CDR3 bases: TGTGCCAGCAGATTGACAGGGGTCCTCGGAAACACCATATATTTT. Protein: CASRLTGVLGNTIYF.